The 4 T cell receptor beta chains below come from one sample, sequenced in a study of long-term antiretroviral therapy in people with HIV. The libraries were made with immunoSEQ v3.0 at survey level. Repertoires were generated with immunoSEQ multiplex PCR, while TCRdb's copy carries only in-frame clones and drops some. This table has some 22,000 clones, 88% appearing once. The source material was unsorted PBMCs, sampled 0.6 years after starting antiretroviral therapy. All receptors come from a man aged 60 to 69 with HIV.

The J gene is TRBJ2-1, the V gene TRBV5-1; D might be TRBD1 or TRBD2, each matching 6 bases. Germline V CDR1 and CDR2: SGHRS, YFSETQ. The CDR3 covers 18 residues. Trimming took 4 bases from V and 2 from J, leaving 22 bases between them. The CDR3 region is CASSLGLGAGQTYNEQFF. CDR3 DNA: TGCGCCAGCAGCCTTGGACTCGGGGCGGGACAAACCTACAATGAGCAGTTCTTC.

The chain employs TRBV9 and TRBJ1-1, with D possibly TRBD1 on 5 matching bases. The CDR3 covers 14 residues. The V gene lost 0 bases and the J gene lost 12 bases, with 18 bases spanning the gap. Looked up from germline, CDR1 is SGDLS and CDR2 is YYNGEE. The CDR3 spells CASSVGGEYGTTFF. The CDR3 region has the DNA TGTGCCAGCAGCGTAGGAGGGGAGTACGGTACGACTTTCTTT.

As for this clone: The junction differs from germline at one of its ends, possibly a read error. The chain couples TRBV11-2 to TRBJ2-3, with D unclear. CDR3 size: 16 residues. CDR1 and CDR2 (germline): SGHAT, FQNNGV. CDR3 bases: TGTGCCAGCCGCTTAGGAGTTAACACCTTCACAGATACGCAGTATTTT. Its protein product is CASRLGVNTFTDTQYF.

The J gene is TRBJ2-7, the V gene TRBV5-6; D not certain. The germline V gene encodes CDR1 SGHDT and CDR2 YYEEEE. Trimming took 0 bases from V and 3 from J, leaving 7 bases between them. This CDR3 is built from 13 residues. For the CDR3, the DNA is TGTGCCAGCAGCTTGGAGGGTAACTACGAGCAGTACTTC. Translation gives CASSLEGNYEQYF.